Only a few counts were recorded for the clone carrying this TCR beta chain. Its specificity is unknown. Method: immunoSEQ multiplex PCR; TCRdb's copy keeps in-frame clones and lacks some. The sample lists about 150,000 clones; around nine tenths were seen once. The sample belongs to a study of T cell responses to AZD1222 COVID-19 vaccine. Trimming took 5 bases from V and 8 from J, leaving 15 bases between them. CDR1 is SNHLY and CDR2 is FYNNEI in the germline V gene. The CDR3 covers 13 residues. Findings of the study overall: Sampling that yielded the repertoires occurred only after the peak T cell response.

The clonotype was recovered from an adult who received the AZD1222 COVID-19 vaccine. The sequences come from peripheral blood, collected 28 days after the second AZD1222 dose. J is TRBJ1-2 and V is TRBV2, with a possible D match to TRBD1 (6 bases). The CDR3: CASSRTGLEGYTF. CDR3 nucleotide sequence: TGTGCCAGCAGTAGAACAGGGTTGGAGGGCTACACCTTC.